This T cell receptor (beta chain) was retrieved from a study of blood T cell repertoires in COVID-19. The method was immunoSEQ multiplex PCR; TCRdb's version includes in-frame clones alone and lacks a portion of them. The sample consists of over 250,000 clones, more than 75% of them appearing once. Trimming cost V 0 bases and J 4 bases, with 15 bases left between them. This CDR3 region has 17 residues. CDR1 and CDR2 from the germline V gene are SNHLY and FYNNEI. This clone was observed a few times. The V and J genes are TRBV2 and TRBJ2-2; tentatively, D is TRBD2 (5 bases). The origin of this receptor is a woman younger than 30 who had recovered from COVID-19. The sequencing input was PBMCs or T cells enriched from blood (not recorded which). The CDR3 spells CASSEARFSVGTGELFF. The CDR3 DNA reads TGTGCCAGCAGTGAAGCGCGGTTTAGCGTGGGCACCGGGGAGCTGTTTTTT.